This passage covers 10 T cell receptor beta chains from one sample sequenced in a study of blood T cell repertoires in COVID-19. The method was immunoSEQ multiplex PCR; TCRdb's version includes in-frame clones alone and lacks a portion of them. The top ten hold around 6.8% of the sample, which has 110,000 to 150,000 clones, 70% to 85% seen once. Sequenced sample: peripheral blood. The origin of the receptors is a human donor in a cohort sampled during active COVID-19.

The CDR3 nucleotides read TGTGCCAGCAGTTACTCTCCCGAGGGTTACACTGAAGCTTTCTTT. It yields the protein CASSYSPEGYTEAFF. V usage is TRBV6-6 and J usage is TRBJ1-1; D is unresolved. The germline V gene encodes CDR1 MNHNY and CDR2 SVGAGI (reference sequence). With 0 bases removed from V and 3 bases from J, the gap between germline ends came to 11 bases. The CDR3 is 15 amino acids.

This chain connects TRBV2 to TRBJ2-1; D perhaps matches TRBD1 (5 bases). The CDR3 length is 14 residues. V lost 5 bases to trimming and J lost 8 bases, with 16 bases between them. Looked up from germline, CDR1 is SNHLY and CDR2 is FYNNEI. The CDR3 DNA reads TGTGCCAGCAGTAGGGGTGGGGTCCCCTATGAGCAGTTCTTC. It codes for CASSRGGVPYEQFF.

The CDR3 DNA sequence: TGTGCCAGTAGTGTCGACAGGGAAAGTAGGAGTGAAGCTTTCTTT. Its protein product is CASSVDRESRSEAFF. V gene TRBV19 combines with J gene TRBJ1-1; 7 nucleotides line up with TRBD1. There are 15 residues in the CDR3. The trim removed 5 bases at V and 7 bases at J, leaving 13 bases unmatched. Germline-derived CDR1 and CDR2 are LNHDA and SQIVND (reference sequence).

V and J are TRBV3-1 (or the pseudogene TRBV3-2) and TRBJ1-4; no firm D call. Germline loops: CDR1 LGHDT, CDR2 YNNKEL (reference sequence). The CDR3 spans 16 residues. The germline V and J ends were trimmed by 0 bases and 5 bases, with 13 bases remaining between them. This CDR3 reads CASSQDRWRRNEKLFF. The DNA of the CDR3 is TGTGCCAGCAGCCAAGATAGGTGGCGGAGGAATGAAAAACTGTTTTTT.

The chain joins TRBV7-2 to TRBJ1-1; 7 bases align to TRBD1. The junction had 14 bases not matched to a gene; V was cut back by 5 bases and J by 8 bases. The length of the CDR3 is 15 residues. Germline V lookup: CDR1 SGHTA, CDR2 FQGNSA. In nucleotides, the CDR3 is TGTGCCAGCAGCCCACAAACAGGGGTTGGCGGGGAAGCTTTCTTT. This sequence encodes CASSPQTGVGGEAFF.

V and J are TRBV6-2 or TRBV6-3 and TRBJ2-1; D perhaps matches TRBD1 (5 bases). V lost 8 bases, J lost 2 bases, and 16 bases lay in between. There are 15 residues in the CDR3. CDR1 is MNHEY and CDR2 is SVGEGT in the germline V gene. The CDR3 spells CASGQRQGTYNEQFF. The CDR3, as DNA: TGTGCCAGCGGCCAGAGGCAGGGAACCTACAATGAGCAGTTCTTC.

CDR3 sequence (DNA): TGTGCCAGCTCGCAACTCGGGGCGGGGGGGCAACGTGAGCAGTACTTC. This translates into CASSQLGAGGQREQYF. J is TRBJ2-7 and V is TRBV18, with 9 bases identical to TRBD2. CDR3 length equals 16 residues. Germline V gene sequence: CDR1 KGHSH, CDR2 LQKENI. Trimming cost V 6 bases and J 7 bases; bases outside gene matches: 16.

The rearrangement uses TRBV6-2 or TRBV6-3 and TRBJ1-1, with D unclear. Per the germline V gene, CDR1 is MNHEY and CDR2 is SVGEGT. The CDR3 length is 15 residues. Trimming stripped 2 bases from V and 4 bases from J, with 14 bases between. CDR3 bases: TGTGCCAGCAGTTACCCAGCCGGGAGGAGCACTGAAGCTTTCTTT. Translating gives CASSYPAGRSTEAFF.

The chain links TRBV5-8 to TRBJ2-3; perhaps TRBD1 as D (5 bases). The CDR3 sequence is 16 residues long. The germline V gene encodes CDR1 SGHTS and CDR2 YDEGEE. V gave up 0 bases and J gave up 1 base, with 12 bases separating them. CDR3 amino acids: CASSLGLQGGTDTQYF. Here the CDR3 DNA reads TGTGCCAGCAGCTTGGGACTCCAAGGGGGCACAGATACGCAGTATTTT.

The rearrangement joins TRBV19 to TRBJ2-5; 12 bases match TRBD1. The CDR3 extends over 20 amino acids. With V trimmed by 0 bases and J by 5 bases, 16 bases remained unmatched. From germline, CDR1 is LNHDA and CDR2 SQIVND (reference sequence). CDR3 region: CASSIDLDWGTGGARETQYF. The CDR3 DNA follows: TGTGCCAGTAGTATAGATCTTGATTGGGGGACAGGGGGCGCGAGGGAGACCCAGTACTTC.